The 18 T cell receptor beta chains reported below all come from one sample, sequenced in a study of T cell responses to AZD1222 COVID-19 vaccine. Libraries were prepared by immunoSEQ multiplex PCR; TCRdb keeps only in-frame clonotypes and omits some of them. Of 140,000 to 150,000 clones listed, roughly nine tenths are singletons. This specimen was peripheral blood, taken on day 0 of AZD1222 vaccination. Source of these receptors: an adult in good health.

This chain uses TRBV6-4 with TRBJ2-3; D might be TRBD2 (5 bases). The CDR3 is 14 residues long. CDR1 is MRHNA, CDR2 SNTAGT, per germline. Trimming pared 3 bases from V and 5 bases from J, leaving 12 bases between. CDR3: CASSEVGGGDTQYF. The DNA for the CDR3 is TGTGCCAGCAGTGAGGTGGGCGGAGGAGATACGCAGTATTTT.

In its sample, this clone was seen once. The gene calls are TRBV10-3 and TRBJ2-7; TRBD1 agrees at 9 bases. From germline, CDR1 is ENHRY and CDR2 SYGVKD. The CDR3 has 13 residues. J lost 3 bases, V lost 4 bases, and 1 base had no gene match. In DNA, the CDR3 is TGTGCCATCAGTGGGACAGGGGACTACGAGCAGTACTTC. The encoded protein is CAISGTGDYEQYF.

The CDR3 sequence: CASSLGRNQPQHF. CDR3 nucleotide sequence: TGTGCCAGCAGCTTAGGCCGCAATCAGCCCCAGCATTTT. V gene TRBV7-6 combines with J gene TRBJ1-5; D gene uncertain. Germline V gene data show CDR1 as SGHVS and CDR2 as FNYEAQ. The CDR3 is 13 residues long. V shed 1 base and J shed 2 bases, with 3 bases lying between them.

The J gene is TRBJ2-1, the V gene TRBV10-1; 13 positions match TRBD2. J lost 7 bases, V lost 6 bases, and 3 bases had no gene match. Germline V CDR1 and CDR2: WNHNN, SYGVQD (reference sequence). The CDR3 consists of 14 residues. CDR3 nucleotides: TGCGCCAGCAGCATACTAGCGGGAGGGAATGAGCAGTTCTTC. Its protein product is CASSILAGGNEQFF.

The rearrangement joins TRBV7-8 to TRBJ1-5; 9 bases are a match to TRBD1. The CDR3 has 15 amino acids. V lost 2 bases and J lost 6; bases outside the gene matches: 5. The V gene's germline CDR1 is SGHVS and CDR2 FQNEAQ. This CDR3 reads CASSLTRDRAQPQHF. The CDR3 nucleotides are TGTGCCAGCAGCTTAACGAGGGACAGGGCTCAGCCCCAGCATTTT.

The chain joins TRBV28 to TRBJ2-4, with D unclear. CDR1 and CDR2 from the germline V gene are MDHEN and SYDVKM. The CDR3 has 13 residues. Trimming left V 6 bases short and J 7 bases short, with 13 bases between. The CDR3 protein is CASSPADVNIQYF. CDR3 in DNA: TGTGCCAGCAGCCCAGCCGACGTGAACATTCAGTACTTC.

V is TRBV5-3 and J is TRBJ1-1; TRBD1 might be the D (5 bases). TRBV5-3 carries the ORF label, with uncertain function. The CDR3 totals 17 residues. Trimming removed 0 bases from V and 2 bases from J, with 17 bases in between. The CDR3, as DNA: TGTGCCAGAAGCTTGGAAGGGTCTTGGGGGGGAAACACTGAAGCTTTCTTT. It specifies CARSLEGSWGGNTEAFF.

V gene TRBV19 combines with J gene TRBJ2-7; D might be TRBD2 (6 bases). Germline assignment: CDR1 LNHDA and CDR2 SQIVND (reference sequence). The V end was cut by 3 bases, the J end by 3 bases, with 9 bases between. The CDR3 has 13 residues. DNA of the CDR3: TGTGCCAGTAGTATGGGGACTCACTACGAGCAGTACTTC. Its translation: CASSMGTHYEQYF.

V and J are TRBV19 and TRBJ1-3; no definite D call. The CDR3 has 14 amino acids. The germline V gene encodes CDR1 LNHDA and CDR2 SQIVND (reference sequence). Trimming shortened V by 7 bases and J by 4 bases, and 14 bases separated the two germline ends. In DNA, the CDR3 is TGTGCCAGTACCCTACCCGCGGCGGGAAACACCATATATTTT. It yields the protein CASTLPAAGNTIYF. The full variable domain, its missing parts supplied by reference TRBV19 and TRBJ1-3, is DGGITQSPKYLFRKEGQNVTLSCEQNLNHDAMYWYRQDPGQGLRLIYYSQIVNDFQKGDIAEGYSVSREKKESFPLTVTSAQKNPTAFYLCASTLPAAGNTIYFGEGSWLTVV.

The V and J genes are TRBV20-1 and TRBJ1-1; 8 bases map to TRBD1. CDR1 and CDR2 from the germline V gene are DFQATT and SNEGSKA (reference sequence). J was trimmed by 6 bases and V by 4 bases; bases with no gene match: 1. The CDR3 runs to 11 residues. CDR3 sequence: CSATTGAEAFF. The DNA for the CDR3 is TGCAGTGCTACGACAGGGGCTGAAGCTTTCTTT.

The chain is built from TRBV3-1 (or the pseudogene TRBV3-2) and TRBJ1-5; D unclear. V was cut by 2 bases and J by 3 bases, with 11 bases left in between. CDR1 and CDR2 from the germline V gene are LGHDT and YNNKEL (reference sequence). The CDR3 sequence is 15 residues long. The CDR3 region has the DNA TGTGCCAGCAGCCAAAACATCCAACCCAATCAGCCCCAGCATTTT. Translating gives CASSQNIQPNQPQHF.

The chain uses TRBV9 and TRBJ1-1; 8 positions agree with TRBD1. J lost 4 bases, V lost 3 bases, and 5 bases had no gene match. There are 14 residues in the CDR3. Germline CDR1 is SGDLS and CDR2 is YYNGEE. CDR3 region: CASSAWTGFTEAFF. The CDR3 DNA follows: TGTGCCAGCAGCGCTTGGACAGGGTTCACTGAAGCTTTCTTT.

V usage is TRBV5-1 and J usage is TRBJ1-1; D unresolved. Germline V gene sequence: CDR1 SGHRS, CDR2 YFSETQ. This CDR3 has 13 residues. Trimming cost V 4 bases and J 1 base, with 8 bases left between them. The CDR3 sequence: CASSLRENTEAFF. In nucleotides, the CDR3 is TGCGCCAGCAGCCTCCGGGAGAACACTGAAGCTTTCTTT.

This clone was detected a few times. This chain links TRBV7-7 with TRBJ2-3; the match to TRBD2 covers 10 bases. J gave up 5 bases and V 1 base, and 0 bases lay outside the gene matches. CDR1 is SSHAT, CDR2 FNYEAQ, per germline (reference sequence). CDR3 length: 14 amino acids. The CDR3 coding sequence is TGTGCCAGCAGCTTAGGACTAGCGGGAGATACGCAGTATTTT. Residues: CASSLGLAGDTQYF.

Here the CDR3 reads CASSFLGPNTEAFF. The CDR3 DNA follows: TGTGCCAGCAGCTTTCTGGGGCCGAACACTGAAGCTTTCTTT. The rearrangement uses TRBV7-9 and TRBJ1-1; maybe TRBD1 (5 bases). The germline V gene has CDR1 SEHNR and CDR2 FQNEAQ (reference sequence). CDR3 length: 14 amino acids. V was pared by 3 bases and J by 1 base, with 9 bases between.

The genes are TRBV6-6 and TRBJ2-7; no reliable D call. This CDR3 region has 11 residues. The V and J ends lost 8 bases and 6 bases respectively, with 11 bases between them. Germline V gives CDR1 MNHNY, CDR2 SVGAGI (reference sequence). Here the CDR3 reads CASGSRGEQYF. Written as DNA, the CDR3 is TGTGCCAGCGGGTCCCGAGGCGAGCAGTACTTC.

The rearrangement joins TRBV9 to TRBJ2-3, with 9 bases identical to TRBD2. Germline loops: CDR1 SGDLS, CDR2 YYNGEE. Trimming cost V 0 bases and J 0 bases; bases outside gene matches: 8. The CDR3 consists of 18 residues. CDR3 nucleotide sequence: TGTGCCAGCAGCGTAGTTAGCGGGAGAGGGTTTAGCACAGATACGCAGTATTTT. Translated, it gives CASSVVSGRGFSTDTQYF.

V and J are TRBV5-1 and TRBJ2-7; 10 bases map to TRBD2. J was trimmed by 0 bases and V by 0 bases; bases with no gene match: 9. From germline, CDR1 is SGHRS and CDR2 YFSETQ. There are 18 residues in the CDR3. The CDR3 loop is CASSLDGLADYISYEQYF. CDR3 nucleotides: TGCGCCAGCAGCTTGGATGGACTAGCGGACTATATCTCCTACGAGCAGTACTTC.